These T cell receptor beta chains were read from a single sample in a study of siplizumab effects on memory and regulatory T cells. This table comes from immunoSEQ multiplex PCR, and its TCRdb copy is limited to in-frame clones, with some not included. The repertoire holds 50,000 to 75,000 clones, with just over 95% as singletons. The specimen sequenced was naive CD8+ T cells sorted from blood. These receptors were taken from a human donor in good health. Both conserved end residues are part of each CDR3. The D gene is left open where the match is weak. Size is stated for part of the rows, as once, few or many counts, or as a class when the clone is expanded.

size,V,D,J,CDR3,DNA
once,TRBV28,NA,TRBJ2-7,CASSPSAGWKYF,TGTGCCAGCAGCCCCTCGGCGGGGTGGAAGTACTTC
NA,TRBV5-4,NA,TRBJ1-1,CASSPRESTEAFF,TGTGCCAGCAGCCCTAGGGAGAGCACTGAAGCTTTCTTT
NA,TRBV10-3,NA,TRBJ2-3,CAISESGPPDTQYF,TGTGCCATCAGTGAGTCGGGTCCGCCGGATACGCAGTATTTT
NA,TRBV4-3,NA,TRBJ2-1,CASSPHGNEQFF,TGCGCCAGCAGCCCCCATGGCAATGAGCAGTTCTTC
NA,TRBV11-3,NA,TRBJ1-1,CASSPTPNTEAFF,TGTGCCAGCAGCCCCACACCGAACACTGAAGCTTTCTTT
NA,TRBV10-2,NA,TRBJ1-1,CASAGNTEAFF,TGCGCCAGCGCAGGGAACACTGAAGCTTTCTTT
NA,TRBV6-5,NA,TRBJ2-5,CASSYTVQETQYF,TGTGCCAGCAGCTACACGGTACAAGAGACCCAGTACTTC
NA,TRBV21-1,NA,TRBJ2-7,CASSKGLTVGTYEQYF,TGTGCCAGCAGCAAAGGTTTGACAGTGGGAACCTACGAGCAGTACTTC
NA,TRBV2,NA,TRBJ2-1,CASEGTAYNEQFF,TGTGCCAGCGAGGGCACCGCCTACAATGAGCAGTTCTTC
NA,TRBV6-5,TRBD1,TRBJ2-2,CASGGTGNTGELFF,TGTGCCAGCGGAGGGACAGGGAACACCGGGGAGCTGTTTTTT
once,TRBV7-8,NA,TRBJ2-2,CASTEDRSNTGELFF,TGTGCCAGCACCGAAGACAGATCGAACACCGGGGAGCTGTTTTTT
NA,TRBV7-9,NA,TRBJ2-7,CASSLRVDEQYF,TGTGCCAGCAGCTTGAGGGTCGACGAGCAGTACTTC
NA,TRBV9,TRBD2,TRBJ2-7,CASSPPGGGAYEQYF,TGTGCCAGCAGCCCCCCGGGGGGGGGAGCCTACGAGCAGTACTTC
NA,TRBV6-4,NA,TRBJ1-2,CASSLTGDLGYGYTF,TGTGCCAGCAGTCTAACAGGAGACCTGGGCTATGGCTACACCTTC
NA,TRBV11-1,NA,TRBJ2-7,CASSPQLSGDEQYF,TGTGCCAGCAGCCCCCAGCTTAGTGGGGACGAGCAGTACTTC
NA,TRBV4-3,NA,TRBJ2-3,CASSPSPAQADTQYF,TGCGCCAGCAGCCCAAGTCCCGCACAAGCAGATACGCAGTATTTT
NA,TRBV5-3,NA,TRBJ1-6,CARSLRQKFPNSPLHF,TGTGCCAGAAGCTTGCGGCAGAAGTTCCCAAATTCACCCCTCCACTTT
NA,TRBV28,NA,TRBJ1-3,CASSFRGSSGNTIYF,TGTGCCAGCAGTTTCCGGGGGAGCTCTGGAAACACCATATATTTT
few,TRBV7-2,NA,TRBJ1-5,CASSSGHSNQPQHF,TGTGCCAGCAGCTCGGGCCATAGCAATCAGCCCCAGCATTTT
NA,TRBV27,TRBD1,TRBJ2-7,CASSAGTGPSGWGSWEQYF,TGTGCCAGCAGTGCCGGGACAGGACCTTCTGGGTGGGGTTCGTGGGAGCAGTACTTC
NA,TRBV6-5,NA,TRBJ2-1,CASSPSDRPYNEQFF,TGTGCCAGCAGTCCCTCCGACAGGCCCTACAATGAGCAGTTCTTC
few,TRBV9,TRBD1,TRBJ1-5,CASSEGTGDQPQHF,TGTGCCAGCAGCGAGGGGACAGGGGATCAGCCCCAGCATTTT
NA,TRBV28,NA,TRBJ1-5,CASSLWESNQPQHF,TGTGCCAGCAGTTTATGGGAGAGCAATCAGCCCCAGCATTTT
NA,TRBV5-6,TRBD2,TRBJ2-3,CASSSGLVTDTQYF,TGTGCCAGCAGCTCGGGACTAGTAACAGATACGCAGTATTTT
NA,TRBV18,NA,TRBJ1-2,CASLSGTRINYGYTF,TGTGCCAGCTTGTCCGGGACACGGATTAACTATGGCTACACCTTC
NA,TRBV5-1,NA,TRBJ1-1,CASSLGQEAFF,TGCGCCAGCAGCTTGGGGCAGGAAGCTTTCTTT
once,TRBV18,NA,TRBJ1-1,CASSLPEGMNTEAFF,TGTGCCAGCTCACTACCGGAAGGAATGAACACTGAAGCTTTCTTT
NA,TRBV2,NA,TRBJ1-5,CASTGNDQPQHF,TGTGCCAGCACCGGTAACGATCAGCCCCAGCATTTT
once,TRBV12-5,NA,TRBJ1-2,CASDPQSRGGYTF,TGTGCTAGTGATCCACAGTCTAGGGGGGGCTACACCTTC